Shown below are 19 T cell receptor beta chains from a single sample sequenced in a study of T cell responses to AZD1222 COVID-19 vaccine. The protocol was immunoSEQ multiplex PCR, while the TCRdb copy is restricted to in-frame clones and leaves out a portion. The repertoire holds some 98,000 clones, with about 88% as singletons. Specimen: peripheral blood, collected 28 days after the second AZD1222 dose. All receptors derive from an adult who received the AZD1222 COVID-19 vaccine.

The rearrangement uses TRBV7-9 and TRBJ2-5; TRBD2 matches 10 bases. The CDR3 spans 17 residues. The ends lost 5 bases at V and 5 bases at J; junction bases unmatched: 14. The germline V gene has CDR1 SEHNR and CDR2 FQNEAQ (reference sequence). The DNA of the CDR3 is TGTGCCAGCAGCACAACTCCTAGCGGGAGAGGGCGGGAGACCCAGTACTTC. The encoded protein is CASSTTPSGRGRETQYF.

The chain combines TRBV6-5 with TRBJ1-1, with no clear D. With 6 bases removed from V and 4 bases from J, the gap between germline ends came to 18 bases. Germline V gene lookup returns CDR1 MNHEY and CDR2 SVGAGI. CDR3 length: 15 amino acids. CDR3 sequence: CASRLDSGASTEAFF. CDR3 nucleotides: TGTGCCAGCAGGCTAGATAGTGGAGCCAGCACTGAAGCTTTCTTT.

This sequence joins TRBV4-1 and TRBJ1-5; the D gene is possibly TRBD1 (5 bases). There are 15 residues in the CDR3. V gave up 0 bases and J gave up 9 bases, with 15 bases separating them. Germline CDR1 and CDR2: MGHRA and YSYEKL. The CDR3 here is CASSQDETVPSPQHF. CDR3 DNA sequence: TGCGCCAGCAGCCAAGATGAGACAGTCCCATCGCCCCAGCATTTT.

This chain joins TRBV27 and TRBJ1-2; D unresolved. The CDR3 runs to 16 residues. The ends were cut back, 3 bases at V and 3 bases at J, with 17 bases in the middle. The germline V gene encodes CDR1 MNHEY and CDR2 SMNVEV (reference sequence). For the CDR3, the DNA is TGTGCCAGCAGTTTCAGTTTGAGGCAGGCCGACTATGGCTACACCTTC. Translating gives CASSFSLRQADYGYTF.

This chain joins TRBV5-1 and TRBJ2-3; no clear D gene. There are 13 residues in the CDR3. Germline assignment: CDR1 SGHRS and CDR2 YFSETQ. Trimming took 5 bases from V and 6 from J, leaving 13 bases between them. This CDR3 is CASRVSNLDTQYF. The DNA of the CDR3 is TGCGCCAGCAGGGTTAGCAACCTGGATACGCAGTATTTT.

The rearrangement links TRBV6-2 or TRBV6-3 to TRBJ2-5; 9 bases fit TRBD2. The germline gives CDR1 MNHEY, CDR2 SVGEGT. The CDR3 is made up of 15 amino acids. V dropped 6 bases and J dropped 6; count of bases not matched to a gene: 11. DNA of the CDR3: TGTGCCAGCAGCCCCATAGCGGGAGTGGGAAAGACCCAGTACTTC. It translates to CASSPIAGVGKTQYF.

The V call is TRBV6-5, the J call TRBJ1-1; D possibly corresponds to TRBD1 (5 bases). The V gene's germline CDR1 is MNHEY and CDR2 SVGAGI. The CDR3 length is 14 residues. V lost 2 bases and J 0 bases, leaving 7 bases between the germline ends. The CDR3 DNA sequence: TGTGCCAGCAGTTACCAGGGCATGAACACTGAAGCTTTCTTT. Its translation: CASSYQGMNTEAFF.

The V and J genes are TRBV5-1 and TRBJ2-3; the match to TRBD2 covers 9 bases. J gave up 6 bases and V 2 bases, and 4 bases lay outside the gene matches. This CDR3 contains 14 residues. Germline-derived CDR1 and CDR2 are SGHRS and YFSETQ. The CDR3 DNA is TGCGCCAGCAGCTTCAGGGCGGGGGGGGATACGCAGTATTTT. Translated: CASSFRAGGDTQYF.

The rearrangement joins TRBV30 to TRBJ1-6, with D unresolved. The CDR3 is 15 amino acids. Germline V gene lookup returns CDR1 GTSNPN and CDR2 SVGIG (reference sequence). The V end lost 2 bases, the J end lost 0 bases, and 8 bases lay between the germline ends. The CDR3 is CAWSIGVSYNSPLHF. CDR3 DNA sequence: TGTGCCTGGAGTATCGGCGTCTCCTATAATTCACCCCTCCACTTT.

The CDR3 loop is CASNGGSEAFF. CDR3 nucleotide sequence: TGTGCCAGCAACGGAGGTTCTGAAGCTTTCTTT. The chain carries TRBV27 and TRBJ1-1; D remains unclear. Germline assignment: CDR1 MNHEY and CDR2 SMNVEV (reference sequence). The CDR3 runs to 11 residues. V was clipped by 7 bases and J by 6 bases, with 9 bases between them.

The CDR3 here is CASSKSTVYSSSYNSPLHF. In DNA form, the CDR3 reads TGTGCCAGCAGCAAATCCACAGTGTATTCAAGCTCCTATAATTCACCCCTCCACTTT. The chain recombines TRBV21-1 with TRBJ1-6; TRBD1, as called in the table, went unchecked against the DNA. TRBV21-1 is flagged as a pseudogene. This CDR3 spans 19 amino acids.

The chain links TRBV5-4 to TRBJ2-7, with D perhaps matching TRBD1 (7 bases). Deletions cut 0 bases from V and 1 base from J, with 8 bases between. The germline V gene encodes CDR1 SGHNT and CDR2 YYREEE (reference sequence). The CDR3 is 14 amino acids. CDR3 in DNA: TGTGCCAGCAGCTTGGCAGGGGGGTCCTACGAGCAGTACTTC. Amino acids: CASSLAGGSYEQYF.

The rearrangement uses TRBV21-1 and TRBJ2-1; TRBD2 was called by the table and not checked on the DNA. TRBV21-1 is labeled a pseudogene. The CDR3 has 23 amino acids. The CDR3 region has the DNA TGTGCCAGCAGCGCCCATCTTTATAGTGGTGGTAGCGGGAAACAGAGCCCCTACAATGAGCAGTTCTTC. This sequence encodes CASSAHLYSGGSGKQSPYNEQFF.

This chain uses TRBV19 with TRBJ1-1; D not certain. CDR1 LNHDA and CDR2 SQIVND come from the germline V gene (reference sequence). V lost 6 bases to trimming and J lost 0 bases, with 11 bases between them. The CDR3 length is 14 residues. The CDR3 nucleotides are TGTGCCAGTAGAGGCACACCCTTGAACACTGAAGCTTTCTTT. It codes for CASRGTPLNTEAFF.

The chain employs TRBV27 and TRBJ2-5, with 10 nucleotides matching TRBD2. The germline V gene has CDR1 MNHEY and CDR2 SMNVEV (reference sequence). The CDR3 contains 13 residues. Trimming at V came to 6 bases and at J to 5 bases, leaving 3 bases not matched to a gene. CDR3 region: CASRSSGSETQYF. The CDR3 region has the DNA TGTGCCAGCAGATCTAGCGGGAGCGAGACCCAGTACTTC.

The chain recombines TRBV5-4 with TRBJ1-2; TRBD1 is a possible D gene (5 bases). Between the trimmed V and J ends, which lost 4 bases and 7 bases, there was a span of 17 bases. The CDR3 is 14 residues long. Per germline, CDR1 SGHNT and CDR2 YYREEE (reference sequence). The DNA for the CDR3 is TGTGCCAGCAGCCATCAAACCCGAAGGGGTGGCTACACCTTC. It specifies CASSHQTRRGGYTF.

The rearrangement links TRBV6-5 to TRBJ1-5, with D possibly matching TRBD1 (6 bases). This CDR3 comprises 14 residues. CDR1 is MNHEY and CDR2 is SVGAGI in the germline V gene. Trimming took 7 bases from V and 4 from J, leaving 14 bases between them. The CDR3 DNA follows: TGTGCCAGCAACAGGGAGGGTTCGAATCAGCCCCAGCATTTT. It yields the protein CASNREGSNQPQHF.

The chain recombines TRBV10-3 with TRBJ2-7; 10 nucleotides line up with TRBD1. In germline, CDR1 is ENHRY, CDR2 SYGVKD. V was clipped by 4 bases and J by 12 bases; unmatched bases: 15. The CDR3 loop spans 15 amino acids. CDR3 sequence (DNA): TGTGCCATCAGTGGGCCGGGACAGGGGACGGTAAACATGTACTTC. The encoded protein is CAISGPGQGTVNMYF.

This sequence joins TRBV5-1 and TRBJ1-2, with D unclear. The CDR3 sequence is 12 residues long. Germline CDR1 and CDR2: SGHRS and YFSETQ. V dropped 3 bases and J dropped 7 bases, with 10 bases sitting between them. The CDR3 protein is CASSSSTGGYTF. Written as DNA, the CDR3 is TGCGCCAGCAGCTCCTCGACGGGTGGCTACACCTTC.